The 13 T cell receptor beta chains presented below share a single source sample, sequenced in a study of Tregs in tolerant kidney transplant recipients. Assay used: immunoSEQ multiplex PCR; TCRdb lists only in-frame clones, some missing. This sample has about 110,000 clones, with 90% found just once. Sequencing used CD4+ T cells from blood, obtained before the transplant. Receptors originate from a human donor who received a combined kidney and bone marrow transplant.

The V call is TRBV30, the J call TRBJ2-2; no definite D call. The germline V gene encodes CDR1 GTSNPN and CDR2 SVGIG (reference sequence). The length of the CDR3 is 13 residues. V shed 0 bases and J shed 2 bases, with 4 bases lying between them. As DNA, the CDR3 is TGTGCCTGGAGTGTGCGTAACACCGGGGAGCTGTTTTTT. This codes for CAWSVRNTGELFF.

This chain connects TRBV13 to TRBJ1-1; 7 bases fit TRBD1. Germline V gives CDR1 PRHDT, CDR2 FYEKMQ (reference sequence). The V and J ends lost 5 bases and 0 bases, in that order; junction bases with no gene match: 3. The CDR3 covers 14 residues. DNA for the CDR3: TGTGCCAGCAGCCGGGGACAGTTGAACACTGAAGCTTTCTTT. Protein sequence: CASSRGQLNTEAFF.

The rearrangement joins TRBV6-5 to TRBJ2-2, with a weak D call TRBD2 (5 bases). Germline assignment: CDR1 MNHEY and CDR2 SVGAGI. The CDR3 has 15 amino acids. V was cut by 2 bases and J by 0 bases, with 7 bases left in between. CDR3 nucleotide sequence: TGTGCCAGCAGTTACACCGGGGCGAACACCGGGGAGCTGTTTTTT. Its translation: CASSYTGANTGELFF.

DNA for the CDR3: TGTGCCAGCAGCTGGACCCCGGGACAAGGGGTGAACACTGAAGCTTTCTTT. It is translated as CASSWTPGQGVNTEAFF. The V call is TRBV7-8, the J call TRBJ1-1, with D possibly TRBD1 on 6 matching bases. Trimming pared 4 bases from V and 0 bases from J, leaving 18 bases between. The CDR3 consists of 17 residues. Germline loops: CDR1 SGHVS, CDR2 FQNEAQ.

This clone has a single count. The chain has TRBV9 and TRBJ2-7; 11 positions agree with TRBD1. The CDR3 is 14 residues long. Germline CDR1 and CDR2: SGDLS and YYNGEE. V shed 4 bases, J shed 7 bases, and the junction held 7 bases outside the gene matches. CDR3 region: CASSPRDRGWEQYF. CDR3 sequence (DNA): TGTGCCAGCAGCCCCCGGGACAGGGGGTGGGAGCAGTACTTC. The whole variable domain, remainder taken from reference TRBV9 and TRBJ2-7, is DSGVTQTPKHLITATGQRVTLRCSPRSGDLSVYWYQQSLDQGLQFLIQYYNGEERAKGNILERFSAQQFPDLHSELNLSSLELGDSALYFCASSPRDRGWEQYFGPGTRLTVT.

The chain employs TRBV11-2 and TRBJ2-7; weak D call: TRBD1 (6 bases). The ends were cut back, 4 bases at V and 2 bases at J, with 21 bases in the middle. CDR1 SGHAT and CDR2 FQNNGV come from the germline V gene. The CDR3 runs 17 residues. The CDR3: CASSSRQGRGLAYEQYF. Here the CDR3 DNA reads TGTGCCAGCAGCTCCCGCCAGGGGCGAGGTTTGGCCTACGAGCAGTACTTC.

The rearrangement joins TRBV27 to TRBJ2-7, with D possibly matching TRBD2 (6 bases). Germline assignment: CDR1 MNHEY and CDR2 SMNVEV (reference sequence). This CDR3 has 16 amino acids. V lost 7 bases, J lost 3 bases, and 22 bases lay in between. The CDR3 is CASTRRIGGGFYEQYF. The CDR3 bases are TGTGCCAGCACCCGGAGAATCGGGGGAGGATTCTACGAGCAGTACTTC.

This clone turned up a few times. J is TRBJ2-3 and V is TRBV5-1; D is possibly TRBD2 (5 bases). CDR1 is SGHRS and CDR2 is YFSETQ in the germline V gene. Trimming took 5 bases from V and 0 from J, leaving 13 bases between them. The CDR3 length is 15 residues. The CDR3 DNA reads TGCGCCAGCAGTCAGATAGAGGGAAGCACAGATACGCAGTATTTT. This gives the protein CASSQIEGSTDTQYF.

The chain has TRBV2 and TRBJ2-1; 15 bases match TRBD2. Trimming cost V 5 bases and J 10 bases; bases outside gene matches: 6. This CDR3 spans 15 amino acids. The germline gives CDR1 SNHLY, CDR2 FYNNEI. CDR3: CASSPGLAGGGEQFF. The CDR3 nucleotides read TGTGCCAGCAGTCCTGGACTAGCGGGAGGGGGAGAGCAGTTCTTC.

The rearrangement joins TRBV25-1 to TRBJ2-5; possibly TRBD1 for D (6 bases). In germline, CDR1 is MGHDK, CDR2 SYGVNS. The CDR3 is 15 residues long. V was trimmed by 1 base and J by 4 bases, leaving 13 bases between them. The DNA for the CDR3 is TGTGCCAGCAGTGAATCGTACAGGGTGGGAGAGACCCAGTACTTC. It translates to CASSESYRVGETQYF. Full variable domain (outside the CDR3, taken from reference TRBV25-1 and TRBJ2-5): EADIYQTPRYLVIGTGKKITLECSQTMGHDKMYWYQQDPGMELHLIHYSYGVNSTEKGDLSSESTVSRIRTEHFPLTLESARPSHTSQYLCASSESYRVGETQYFGPGTRLLVL.

CDR3 loop: CASGSGGAPQETQYF. In DNA, the CDR3 is TGTGCCAGCGGGTCGGGCGGGGCTCCTCAAGAGACCCAGTACTTC. The chain employs TRBV2 and TRBJ2-5, with D possibly being TRBD2 (6 bases). Trimming took 8 bases from V and 2 from J, leaving 18 bases between them. Germline values: CDR1 SNHLY, CDR2 FYNNEI. This CDR3 is built from 15 residues.

In its sample, this clone was seen once. This chain uses TRBV7-2 with TRBJ2-7; D is possibly TRBD1 (5 bases). Trimming took 6 bases from V and 3 from J, leaving 12 bases between them. The CDR3 loop spans 13 amino acids. Per germline, CDR1 SGHTA and CDR2 FQGNSA. CDR3 sequence: CASRQDRFYEQYF. The DNA of the CDR3 is TGTGCCAGCAGACAAGACAGATTCTACGAGCAGTACTTC.

The chain links TRBV4-1 to TRBJ1-1, with D possibly being TRBD1 (6 bases). The CDR3 spans 16 residues. Germline V lookup: CDR1 MGHRA, CDR2 YSYEKL. Between the trimmed V and J ends, which lost 1 base and 2 bases, there was a span of 14 bases. CDR3 nucleotides: TGCGCCAGCAGCCAAGTAGGCGGGGGCAGTAACACTGAAGCTTTCTTT. As protein: CASSQVGGGSNTEAFF.